Only a few counts were recorded for the clone carrying this T cell receptor (beta chain). This entry is derived from a study of OX40 agonist ivuxolimab in advanced cancers. Repertoires were generated with immunoSEQ multiplex PCR, while TCRdb's copy carries only in-frame clones and drops some. Counted here are roughly 63,000 clones, around nine tenths occurring once; the ten biggest clones make up 2% to 2.5%. The CDR3 sequence is 17 residues long. J gave up 11 bases and V 5 bases, and 17 bases lay outside the gene matches. Germline loops: CDR1 SGHAT, CDR2 FQNNGV. The V call is TRBV11-2, the J call TRBJ2-7, with TRBD2 identical over 14 bases. The sequenced sample was CD4+ or CD8+ T cells sorted from blood, obtained in a trial of the OX40 agonist ivuxolimab. The clonotype comes from an adult with an advanced solid tumor such as melanoma, head and neck, liver or kidney cancer. CDR3 in DNA: TGTGCCAGCAGCCCTCAACCCCGGACTAGCGGGAGGAGGGAGAAGTACTTC. This translates into CASSPQPRTSGRREKYF.